This TCR beta chain was obtained from a study of cytomegalovirus exposure and HLA in healthy donors. Findings and limits, study-wide: Cytomegalovirus status was reportedly diagnosed by the classifier with high specificity and sensitivity. The TCR clusters that emerged in the first cohort tended, a later analysis found, to co-occur in the roughly 120 validation repertoires. Some TCR beta chains (164 of them) were listed as cytomegalovirus-associated. While the bulk of TCR sequences proved rare, some public TCRs turned up in many donors.

The data were produced by immunoSEQ multiplex PCR, yet TCRdb's version contains in-frame clones alone and is incomplete. The data contain 200,000 or so clones, approximately 80% of them singletons. As regards this clone: Its target is unknown.

The CDR3 covers 12 residues. Trimming cost V 1 base and J 8 bases; bases outside gene matches: 2. Germline CDR1 is GTSNPN and CDR2 is SVGIG (reference sequence). The specimen sequenced was PBMCs. The origin of this receptor is a man aged 18 to 35 in good health and CMV-seropositive. The genes are TRBV30 and TRBJ2-1, with 7 positions matching TRBD2. The CDR3 DNA reads TGTGCCTGGAGTGGGGGGGGAGATGAGCAGTTCTTC. It yields the protein CAWSGGGDEQFF.